This passage covers 26 T cell receptor beta chains from one sample sequenced in a study of cytomegalovirus exposure and HLA in healthy donors. Profiled with immunoSEQ multiplex PCR; TCRdb holds only in-frame clones, not every one. The data show 250,000 to 300,000 clones, 90% seen once. The sequencing sample was made of PBMCs. Every receptor here comes from a woman in her late teens or twenties in good health and CMV-seronegative.

J is TRBJ2-1 and V is TRBV4-1; D is undetermined. The CDR3 totals 15 residues. The germline V and J ends were trimmed by 0 bases and 5 bases, with 11 bases remaining between them. Germline V CDR1 and CDR2: MGHRA, YSYEKL. For the CDR3, the DNA is TGCGCCAGCAGCCAAGATCCCCAGATCCACAATGAGCAGTTCTTC. Translated, it gives CASSQDPQIHNEQFF.

The chain employs TRBV9 and TRBJ1-1; a possible D gene is TRBD1 (6 bases). Germline CDR1 is SGDLS and CDR2 is YYNGEE. The CDR3 contains 13 residues. V gave up 3 bases and J gave up 8 bases, with 14 bases separating them. CDR3 residues: CASSAQDSLEAFF. Written as DNA, the CDR3 is TGTGCCAGCAGCGCCCAGGACAGTTTGGAAGCTTTCTTT.

The J gene is TRBJ2-2, the V gene TRBV5-1; D is ambiguous. Germline-derived CDR1 and CDR2 are SGHRS and YFSETQ. V was trimmed by 5 bases and J by 1 base, leaving 6 bases between them. The CDR3 has 13 amino acids. CDR3 amino acids: CASRSENTGELFF. Here the CDR3 DNA reads TGCGCCAGCAGATCAGAGAACACCGGGGAGCTGTTTTTT.

This sequence joins TRBV6-5 and TRBJ2-3, with D perhaps TRBD2 (5 bases). The CDR3 totals 13 residues. The V gene's germline CDR1 is MNHEY and CDR2 SVGAGI. Deletions cut 4 bases from V and 5 bases from J, with 10 bases between. CDR3 protein: CASSSVEGDTQYF. CDR3 coding DNA: TGTGCCAGCAGTTCCGTTGAGGGAGATACGCAGTATTTT.

The gene calls are TRBV11-3 and TRBJ2-1; weak D call: TRBD2 (6 bases). The CDR3 is 14 residues long. Germline loops: CDR1 SGHNT, CDR2 YENEEA. V lost 3 bases to trimming and J lost 8 bases, with 14 bases between them. The CDR3 DNA reads as TGTGCCAGCAGCTTCGGGACTCCGAGGGATGAGCAGTTCTTC. Translated: CASSFGTPRDEQFF. Drawing the rest from reference TRBV11-3 and TRBJ2-1, the complete variable domain is EAGVVQSPRYKIIEKKQPVAFWCNPISGHNTLYWYLQNLGQGPELLIRYENEEAVDDSQLPKDRFSAERLKGVDSTLKIQPAELGDSAVYLCASSFGTPRDEQFFGPGTRLTVL.

The V gene is TRBV15, the J gene TRBJ2-2, with D perhaps TRBD2 (7 bases). The CDR3 contains 17 residues. CDR1 and CDR2 (germline): LNHNV, YYDKDF (reference sequence). The V gene lost 0 bases and the J gene lost 5 bases, with 16 bases spanning the gap. This chain's CDR3 is CATSRDGGGARTGELFF. The CDR3 region has the DNA TGTGCCACCAGCAGAGATGGTGGGGGGGCCCGGACCGGGGAGCTGTTTTTT.

This clone was seen once. V and J are TRBV9 and TRBJ1-3; the D is unclear. Trimming removed 2 bases from V and 3 bases from J, with 6 bases in between. The CDR3 is made up of 13 amino acids. Germline loops: CDR1 SGDLS, CDR2 YYNGEE. In nucleotides, the CDR3 is TGTGCCAGCAGCGTCGAGGTTGGAAACACCATATATTTT. Translation gives CASSVEVGNTIYF.

V usage is TRBV5-8 and J usage is TRBJ2-7; 10 nucleotides match TRBD2. This CDR3 is 17 amino acids long. CDR1 is SGHTS and CDR2 is YDEGEE in the germline V gene. V shed 0 bases, J shed 1 base, and the junction held 7 bases outside the gene matches. This CDR3 is CASSLEVGSGGSYEQYF. The CDR3 region has the DNA TGTGCCAGCAGCTTGGAAGTCGGTAGCGGGGGGTCCTACGAGCAGTACTTC.

This clone was recorded a few times. The V call is TRBV5-1, the J call TRBJ2-7; possible D gene TRBD1, 6 bases. Germline-derived CDR1 and CDR2 are SGHRS and YFSETQ. V shed 6 bases and J shed 0 bases, with 10 bases lying between them. This CDR3 has 13 amino acids. The CDR3 here is CASTNRDSYEQYF. The CDR3 nucleotides are TGCGCCAGCACCAACAGGGACTCCTACGAGCAGTACTTC.

For the CDR3, the DNA is TGCGCCAGCAGCCAACCGGGAGCATACAATGAGCAGTTCTTC. It translates to CASSQPGAYNEQFF. The V gene is TRBV4-3, the J gene TRBJ2-1; tentatively, D is TRBD2 (6 bases). With 2 bases removed from V and 4 bases from J, the gap between germline ends came to 9 bases. In germline, CDR1 is LGHNA, CDR2 YSLEER. The CDR3 covers 14 residues.

In this sample, this clone turned up once. The chain employs TRBV9 and TRBJ2-3; 9 nucleotides line up with TRBD2. With 0 bases clipped from V and 1 base from J, the junction kept 9 bases outside the gene matches. Germline CDR1 is SGDLS and CDR2 is YYNGEE. This CDR3 has 18 amino acids. CDR3 amino acids: CASSVVSGGPFGTDTQYF. The DNA for the CDR3 is TGTGCCAGCAGCGTAGTCAGCGGGGGGCCGTTCGGCACAGATACGCAGTATTTT.

This clone was seen a handful of times. The chain combines TRBV10-1 with TRBJ2-5, with TRBD1 matching over 9 bases. From germline, CDR1 is WNHNN and CDR2 SYGVQD (reference sequence). The CDR3 runs 16 residues. V lost 9 bases to trimming and J lost 1 base; unmatched junction nucleotides: 12. For the CDR3, the DNA is TGCGCCAGTTCCCTGGACAGGGGCCAGACCCAAGAGACCCAGTACTTC. Its protein product is CASSLDRGQTQETQYF.

In its sample, this clone was seen once. The chain carries TRBV27 and TRBJ1-4, with D possibly TRBD1 on 5 matching bases. Germline loops: CDR1 MNHEY, CDR2 SMNVEV (reference sequence). The CDR3 spans 15 residues. Trimming removed 7 bases from V and 2 bases from J, with 14 bases in between. CDR3 nucleotide sequence: TGTGCCAGCACCTTTCTCGGGGGGACTAATGAAAAACTGTTTTTT. This translates into CASTFLGGTNEKLFF.

This chain connects TRBV28 to TRBJ1-1; 12 bases agree with TRBD1. CDR1 and CDR2 from the germline V gene are MDHEN and SYDVKM. This CDR3 spans 16 amino acids. V trimming: 3 bases; J trimming: 1 base; junction bases outside the gene matches: 3. In nucleotides, the CDR3 is TGTGCCAGCAGTTTGGGGGACAGGGGGCCGAACACTGAAGCTTTCTTT. The encoded protein is CASSLGDRGPNTEAFF.

This chain connects TRBV29-1 to TRBJ1-2; 7 nucleotides align to TRBD1. The CDR3 is 14 amino acids. Trimming took 8 bases from V and 2 from J; bases not matched to a gene: 11. Germline lookup yields CDR1 SQVTM and CDR2 ANQGSEA. CDR3 region: CSLRQGGGNYGYTF. In DNA form, the CDR3 reads TGCAGCTTAAGACAGGGAGGTGGGAACTATGGCTACACCTTC.

The count of this clone is one. The chain couples TRBV5-4 to TRBJ2-7, with 15 bases fitting TRBD2. V lost 4 bases and J lost 9; bases outside the gene matches: 20. The CDR3 length is 19 residues. CDR1 is SGHNT and CDR2 is YYREEE in the germline V gene (reference sequence). This chain's CDR3 is CASSLDPGLAGGLGSGQYV. As DNA, the CDR3 is TGTGCCAGCAGCCTTGACCCGGGACTAGCGGGGGGATTAGGGTCCGGGCAGTACGTC.

The chain has TRBV6-1 and TRBJ2-5, with TRBD1 identical over 8 bases. The germline CDR1 and CDR2 sequences are MNHNS and SASEGT. V lost 4 bases to trimming and J lost 4 bases; unmatched junction nucleotides: 5. The CDR3 contains 14 residues. The CDR3 nucleotides are TGTGCCAGCAGTGGTCAGGGGGCAGGAGAGACCCAGTACTTC. It encodes CASSGQGAGETQYF.

The CDR3 DNA reads as TGTGCCAGCAGCTTAGACCGGTTCAGGGTGAACACTGAAGCTTTCTTT. The encoded protein is CASSLDRFRVNTEAFF. The gene calls are TRBV7-6 and TRBJ1-1; TRBD1 is a possible D gene (5 bases). The V and J ends lost 1 base and 0 bases respectively, with 12 bases between them. The CDR3 runs to 16 residues. The germline V gene encodes CDR1 SGHVS and CDR2 FNYEAQ.

The chain couples TRBV5-1 to TRBJ2-1, with a weak D call TRBD1 (6 bases). V lost 7 bases, J lost 4 bases, and 15 bases lay in between. The CDR3 runs to 14 residues. The germline CDR1 and CDR2 sequences are SGHRS and YFSETQ. This CDR3 reads CASQDRYTYNEQFF. In DNA form, the CDR3 reads TGCGCCAGCCAGGACAGATATACGTACAATGAGCAGTTCTTC.

The J gene is TRBJ2-7, the V gene TRBV4-1; TRBD1 agrees at 9 bases. Germline assignment: CDR1 MGHRA and CDR2 YSYEKL. The CDR3 length is 15 residues. Trimming at V came to 0 bases and at J to 5 bases, leaving 5 bases not matched to a gene. CDR3 sequence reads: CASSQDWGTGHEQYV. For the CDR3, the DNA is TGCGCCAGCAGCCAAGACTGGGGGACAGGGCACGAGCAGTACGTC.

This clone was seen only a few times. V gene TRBV5-1 combines with J gene TRBJ1-6; 7 bases line up with TRBD1. The CDR3 runs to 16 residues. V trimming: 4 bases; J trimming: 0 bases; junction bases outside the gene matches: 4. Germline assignment: CDR1 SGHRS and CDR2 YFSETQ. CDR3 amino acids: CASSPDRTSYNSPLHF. The CDR3 DNA reads TGCGCCAGCAGCCCGGACAGGACCTCCTATAATTCACCCCTCCACTTT.

The chain combines TRBV14 with TRBJ1-2; D gene unclear. This CDR3 has 15 residues. In germline, CDR1 is SGHDN, CDR2 FVKESK. V was clipped by 0 bases and J by 2 bases, with 10 bases between them. DNA of the CDR3: TGTGCCAGCAGCCAAGACTGGGCCACGAACTATGGCTACACCTTC. It translates to CASSQDWATNYGYTF.

This clone was seen just once. J is TRBJ1-5 and V is TRBV6-1; a possible D gene is TRBD1 (5 bases). The V end was cut by 4 bases, the J end by 4 bases, with 5 bases between. The CDR3 contains 12 residues. Per the germline V gene, CDR1 is MNHNS and CDR2 is SASEGT. The CDR3 loop reads CASSGQNQPQHF. The CDR3 nucleotides are TGTGCCAGCAGTGGACAGAATCAGCCCCAGCATTTT.

This clone was recorded once. This sequence joins TRBV30 and TRBJ2-3; perhaps TRBD2 as D (5 bases). Germline CDR1 reads GTSNPN; CDR2 reads SVGIG (reference sequence). The CDR3 is 16 residues long. The ends were cut back, 0 bases at V and 6 bases at J, with 19 bases in the middle. For the CDR3, the DNA is TGTGCCTGGAGTGTAGGTATCGGGGTCCCACCGGATACGCAGTATTTT. It encodes CAWSVGIGVPPDTQYF.

The V gene is TRBV5-5, the J gene TRBJ2-5, with 12 nucleotides matching TRBD2. The V gene end was trimmed by 0 bases and the J gene end by 2 bases; junction bases not matched to a gene: 5. CDR1 is SGHKS and CDR2 is YYEKEE in the germline V gene (reference sequence). The CDR3 sequence is 17 residues long. The CDR3 spells CASSLGLAGALQETQYF. The CDR3 nucleotides read TGTGCCAGCAGCTTGGGACTAGCGGGGGCCTTACAAGAGACCCAGTACTTC.

The V gene is TRBV6-4, the J gene TRBJ2-3; TRBD1 agrees at 7 bases. Germline loops: CDR1 MRHNA, CDR2 SNTAGT. V trimming: 8 bases; J trimming: 1 base; junction bases outside the gene matches: 6. There are 14 residues in the CDR3. The CDR3 here is CASPTGRCTDTQYF. The CDR3 bases are TGTGCCAGCCCGACAGGGCGATGCACAGATACGCAGTATTTT.